This entry lists 25 T cell receptor beta chains sequenced from one sample in a study of blood T cells in healthy people across ages. Primers used in a second PCR of roughly 6 to 12 cycles were a sample-barcoded 5' primer and a J-beta primer mix. TCRdb re-analysed the 5' RACE reads in MiXCR, keeping a single row per CDR3 protein. The data show 650,000 to 800,000 distinct CDR3 sequences, under 65% seen once. What was sequenced was blood. These receptors all come from a woman at least 80 years old in good health.

This clonotype has just one count. A read error may produce the germline difference seen at one junction end. This chain links TRBV5-5 with TRBJ1-6; D is unresolved. The CDR3 has 15 residues. Germline V gene sequence: CDR1 SGHKS, CDR2 YYEKEE (reference sequence). This CDR3 reads CASLPGSSNNSPLHF. The CDR3 DNA reads as TGTGCCAGCCTACCCGGGAGCTCCAATAATTCACCCCTCCACTTT.

Worth noting for this clonotype: A much larger clone lies a single base off, so this may be a read error. This sequence joins TRBV2 and TRBJ2-7; D unclear. Judging by the DNA end, TRBJ2-5 fits better; the J call may be wrong. Germline assignment: CDR1 SNHLY and CDR2 FYNNEI. CDR3 length: 14 residues. The CDR3 spells CASRLELSGWTQYF. The CDR3, as DNA: TGTGCCAGCAGGCTTGAACTATCCGGTTGGACCCAGTACTTC.

This chain uses TRBV5-1 with TRBJ2-5, with 11 bases identical to TRBD2. The end of the DNA is better explained by TRBJ2-7, so the J call may be wrong. Germline CDR1 is SGHRS and CDR2 is YFSETQ. This CDR3 comprises 14 residues. The CDR3 nucleotides read TGCGCCAGCACCATGACTAGCGGGGCCTACGAGCAGTACTTC. Residues: CASTMTSGAYEQYF.

Remarks on this clonotype: It may be a read error: a sequence one base away is much more abundant. The V gene is TRBV20-1, the J gene TRBJ2-7; D might be TRBD1 or TRBD2, each matching 6 bases. Germline-derived CDR1 and CDR2 are DFQATT and SNEGSKA (reference sequence). V shed 8 bases and J shed 8 bases, with 16 bases lying between them. The CDR3 spans 11 residues. The CDR3, as DNA: TGCAGTCCCCCGAGGGGGGAGCAGCAGTACTTC. It is translated as CSPPRGEQQYF.

This sequence joins TRBV7-2 and TRBJ2-5; D is ambiguous. The CDR3 sequence is 14 residues long. Per the germline V gene, CDR1 is SGHTA and CDR2 is FQGNSA. The V and J ends lost 5 bases and 9 bases respectively, with 19 bases between them. The CDR3 protein is CASSTEGSPTAQYF. DNA for the CDR3: TGTGCCAGCAGCACCGAAGGGTCACCTACGGCCCAGTACTTC.

Regarding this clonotype: Being one base from a much bigger clone, this may be a read error. The chain joins TRBV30 to TRBJ1-6; D gene unclear. The CDR3 totals 13 residues. In germline, CDR1 is GTSNPN, CDR2 SVGIG (reference sequence). CDR3 sequence (DNA): TGTGCCTGGAGTGAGTCAGCAAATTCACCCCCCCACTTT. Translated, it gives CAWSESANSPPHF.

The rearrangement uses TRBV30 and TRBJ2-1; D assignment may be TRBD1 or TRBD2 (6 bases each). CDR1 is GTSNPN, CDR2 SVGIG, per germline (reference sequence). This CDR3 is 14 amino acids long. V shed 2 bases and J shed 9 bases, with 17 bases lying between them. CDR3 residues: CAWSHKGGYAEQFF. In nucleotides, the CDR3 is TGTGCCTGGAGTCATAAAGGGGGGTACGCTGAGCAGTTCTTC. The full variable domain, rest sourced from reference TRBV30 and TRBJ2-1, is SQTIHQWPATLVQPVGSPLSLECTVEGTSNPNLYWYRQAAGRGLQLLFYSVGIGQISSEVPQNLSASRPQDRQFILSSKKLLLSDSGFYLCAWSHKGGYAEQFFGPGTRLTVL.

This clonotype was picked up many times. CDR3 sequence reads: CAISELAGYEQFF. DNA for the CDR3: TGTGCCATCAGTGAACTAGCGGGCTATGAGCAGTTCTTC. The J gene is TRBJ2-1, the V gene TRBV10-3; 9 positions agree with TRBD2. The CDR3 totals 13 residues. Germline CDR1 reads ENHRY; CDR2 reads SYGVKD. The J segment lost 8 bases and the V segment lost 3 bases, leaving 2 bases of the junction unmatched.

The chain combines TRBV15 with TRBJ2-1; D ambiguous. V was clipped by 6 bases and J by 8 bases, with 20 bases between them. Germline V lookup: CDR1 LNHNV, CDR2 YYDKDF (reference sequence). The CDR3 extends over 15 amino acids. In DNA, the CDR3 is TGTGCCACCAGTCCCCGAGTAGGGTTTGGGGATGAGCAGTTCTTC. It translates to CATSPRVGFGDEQFF.

This clonotype was seen many times. The chain has TRBV29-1 and TRBJ2-1; D is perhaps TRBD1 (6 bases). Between the trimmed V and J ends, which lost 6 bases and 4 bases, there was a span of 19 bases. Germline V CDR1 and CDR2: SQVTM, ANQGSEA. The CDR3 length is 15 residues. The CDR3 DNA sequence: TGCAGCGTGAGGTTACAGGGCCAAAGGTACAATGAGCAGTTCTTC. Encoded protein: CSVRLQGQRYNEQFF.

This clonotype was found many times. This chain links TRBV7-2 with TRBJ2-5, with D unresolved. Trimming left V 7 bases short and J 2 bases short, with 11 bases between. Germline CDR1 reads SGHTA; CDR2 reads FQGNSA. This CDR3 contains 13 residues. CDR3: CASTRTWQETQYF. The CDR3 DNA is TGTGCCAGCACCCGTACCTGGCAAGAGACCCAGTACTTC.

In this sample, this clonotype turned up a few times. The rearrangement uses TRBV3-1 and TRBJ2-7; 12 nucleotides align to TRBD2. The J call may be mistaken, given a closer DNA end match to TRBJ2-4. Germline assignment: CDR1 LGHDT and CDR2 YNNKEL (reference sequence). The CDR3 consists of 16 residues. CDR3 nucleotide sequence: TGTGCCAGCAGCCGATGGACTAGCGGGGCGGGGAACATTCAGTACTTC. Translating it yields CASSRWTSGAGNIQYF.

As regards this clonotype: The junction shows a germline mismatch at one end, possibly a read error. V is TRBV5-1 and J is TRBJ2-3; 8 bases match TRBD1. CDR1 is SGHRS and CDR2 is YFSETQ in the germline V gene. The CDR3 is made up of 16 amino acids. The CDR3 reads CASSLLGQGVSDTQYF. The CDR3, as DNA: TGCGCCAGCAGCTTGCTAGGACAGGGTGTTTCAGATACACAGTATTTT.

The chain couples TRBV20-1 to TRBJ2-1, with unresolved D. Germline V CDR1 and CDR2: DFQATT, SNEGSKA (reference sequence). The CDR3 runs to 13 residues. V was shortened by 1 base and J by 7 bases, with 11 bases between the two germline ends. The CDR3 region has the DNA TGCAGTGCTAGAGTGGTGACTTTTAATGAGCAGTTCTTC. It specifies CSARVVTFNEQFF.

The rearrangement uses TRBV12-3 or TRBV12-4 and TRBJ1-1; D is unresolved. The CDR3 runs to 15 residues. Trimming took 2 bases from V and 0 from J, leaving 10 bases between them. CDR3 sequence: CASSLHPPLNTEAFF. Here the CDR3 DNA reads TGTGCCAGCAGTTTACACCCACCCCTGAACACTGAAGCTTTCTTT.

This chain joins TRBV4-2 and TRBJ2-4; the match to TRBD1 covers 10 bases. CDR1 and CDR2 (germline): LGHNA, YNFKEQ. The ends lost 4 bases at V and 0 bases at J; junction bases unmatched: 9. This CDR3 spans 18 amino acids. As DNA, the CDR3 is TGTGCCAGCAGCCTACGGTCCCGGGACAGGGGAGCCAAAAACATTCAGTACTTC. Translating gives CASSLRSRDRGAKNIQYF.

Points on this clonotype: One junction end does not reproduce the germline sequence, and a read error may be involved. The CDR3 protein is CATSLTGGLIYNEQFF. CDR3 nucleotides: TGTGCCACCAGCTTAACCGGGGGCCTGATCTACAATGAGCAGTTCTTC. This rearrangement joins TRBV7-3 to TRBJ2-1; D might be TRBD1 or TRBD2, each matching 6 bases. CDR3 length: 16 residues. The germline CDR1 and CDR2 sequences are SGHTA and FQGTGA.

This chain connects TRBV6-6 to TRBJ1-2; 10 nucleotides agree with TRBD1. CDR3 length equals 15 residues. Germline V CDR1 and CDR2: MNHNY, SVGAGI (reference sequence). With V trimmed by 2 bases and J by 8 bases, 8 bases remained unmatched. CDR3 DNA: TGTGCCAGCAGTTACGCACCCGGGACAGGGGACGGCTACACCTTC. As protein: CASSYAPGTGDGYTF.

The chain links TRBV25-1 to TRBJ2-1; D call uncertain. Germline values: CDR1 MGHDK, CDR2 SYGVNS. The germline V and J ends were trimmed by 1 base and 0 bases, with 4 bases remaining between them. The CDR3 runs 14 residues. The CDR3 nucleotides read TGTGCCAGCAGTGAATGGGCCTCCTACAATGAGCAGTTCTTC. Protein product: CASSEWASYNEQFF.

Remarks on this clonotype: A single base separates this from a much larger clone, so it may be a read error. V and J are TRBV11-2 and TRBJ2-6; tentative D call: TRBD1 (5 bases). Germline V gene sequence: CDR1 SGHAT, CDR2 FQNNGV. CDR3 length equals 14 residues. Written as DNA, the CDR3 is TGTGCCAGCAGCCCCCTCTCTGGGGCCACCGTCCTGACTTTC. Translated, it gives CASSPLSGATVLTF.

The chain combines TRBV25-1 with TRBJ1-2; no clear D. Germline CDR1 is MGHDK and CDR2 is SYGVNS. The CDR3 runs to 14 residues. V dropped 0 bases and J dropped 8 bases, with 13 bases sitting between them. CDR3 in DNA: TGTGCCAGCAGTGAATACGGGATAGGAGGAGGCTACACCTTC. Translated, it gives CASSEYGIGGGYTF.

About this clonotype: A much larger clone is a single base away; this may be a read error. The chain joins TRBV20-1 to TRBJ2-5, with D perhaps matching TRBD1 (6 bases). The CDR3 is 14 amino acids. Trimming took off 5 bases at V and 2 bases at J, with 15 bases between the two ends. CDR1 DFQATT and CDR2 SNEGSKA come from the germline V gene (reference sequence). CDR3 nucleotide sequence: TGCAGTGCTCGCCGGGACATGACACAAGAGACCCAGTACTTC. This codes for CSARRDMTQETQYF.

The chain couples TRBV27 to TRBJ2-2; D possibly uses TRBD1 or TRBD2 (5 bases each). CDR3 length: 15 amino acids. Trimming cost V 5 bases and J 0 bases, with 10 bases left between them. Germline V gene sequence: CDR1 MNHEY, CDR2 SMNVEV (reference sequence). DNA of the CDR3: TGTGCCAGCAGTCACAGGAGGCCGAACACCGGGGAGCTGTTTTTT. It encodes CASSHRRPNTGELFF.

This clonotype was detected only a few times. This chain connects TRBV20-1 to TRBJ1-6; D might be TRBD1 (5 bases). The CDR3 sequence is 16 residues long. The V end lost 1 base, the J end lost 2 bases, and 12 bases lay between the germline ends. Per the germline V gene, CDR1 is DFQATT and CDR2 is SNEGSKA (reference sequence). CDR3 residues: CSARVSRAPYNSPLHF. For the CDR3, the DNA is TGCAGTGCTAGAGTGTCCAGGGCACCCTATAATTCACCCCTCCACTTT.

This chain uses TRBV9 with TRBJ2-7; 9 bases are shared with TRBD1. The CDR3 runs 14 residues. Germline assignment: CDR1 SGDLS and CDR2 YYNGEE. V trimming: 0 bases; J trimming: 5 bases; junction bases outside the gene matches: 3. CDR3: CASSVGDRVHEQYF. The CDR3 region has the DNA TGTGCCAGCAGCGTAGGGGACAGGGTCCACGAGCAGTACTTC.